This T cell receptor (beta chain) was profiled in a study of blood T cell repertoires in COVID-19. About the study: Both acute and convalescent COVID-19 samples were obtained from the United States, Italy and Spain.

Original methodology: Amplifying reference gene primers gave estimates of nucleated cell counts. Generated by immunoSEQ multiplex PCR, the TCRdb table keeps only in-frame clones and is missing some. V and J calls and clone size are those listed in that table; D and trimming were worked out from the DNA. The sample records 350,000 or so clones, about 86% being singletons. Participants had their cohort set by participant-reported clinical history. The CDR3 spans 13 residues. The germline gives CDR1 ENHRY, CDR2 SYGVKD. Between the trimmed V and J ends, which lost 8 bases and 2 bases, there was a span of 12 bases.

The V call is TRBV10-3, the J call TRBJ2-5, with a tentative D call TRBD2 (5 bases). The sequence was collected from a woman between 40 and 55 years old with acute COVID-19. Sequencing used PBMCs or T cells enriched from blood (not recorded which). CDR3: CAIGSGYQETQYF. CDR3 DNA: TGTGCCATCGGGTCGGGGTATCAAGAGACCCAGTACTTC.